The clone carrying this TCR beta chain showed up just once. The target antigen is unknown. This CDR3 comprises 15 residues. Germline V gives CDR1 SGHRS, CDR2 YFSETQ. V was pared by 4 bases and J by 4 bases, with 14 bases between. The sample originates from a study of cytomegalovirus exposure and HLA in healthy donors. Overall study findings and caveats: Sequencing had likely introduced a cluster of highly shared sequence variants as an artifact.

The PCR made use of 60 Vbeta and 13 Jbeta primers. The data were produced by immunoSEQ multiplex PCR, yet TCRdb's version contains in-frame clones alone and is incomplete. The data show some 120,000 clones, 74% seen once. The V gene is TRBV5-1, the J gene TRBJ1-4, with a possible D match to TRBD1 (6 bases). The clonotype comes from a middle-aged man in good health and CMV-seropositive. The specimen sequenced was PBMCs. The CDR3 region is CASSAGTTFNEKLFF. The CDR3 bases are TGCGCCAGCAGCGCCGGGACAACCTTTAATGAAAAACTGTTTTTT.